This TCR beta chain is drawn from a study of cytomegalovirus exposure and HLA in healthy donors. General observations from the study: A further, later analysis showed that HLA-associated TCR beta chains (compared with equally common others) were more clonally expanded.

The PCR employed 60 Vbeta primers together with 13 Jbeta primers. Clones were sequenced by immunoSEQ multiplex PCR, and TCRdb holds only the in-frame ones, with some missing. Of over 100,000 clones listed, 65% to 75% are singletons. In regard to this clone: Its target is not known.

Trimming took off 5 bases at V and 1 base at J, with 15 bases between the two ends. Germline assignment: CDR1 MNHEY and CDR2 SVGAGI. CDR3 size: 15 residues. The receptor's source is a man aged 25-45 years in good health and CMV-seropositive. Sequencing was performed on PBMCs. The chain combines TRBV6-5 with TRBJ2-7, with D possibly being TRBD1 (5 bases). CDR3 in amino acids: CASSPIGRQSYEQYF. In DNA, the CDR3 is TGTGCCAGCAGTCCGATTGGAAGACAGTCCTACGAGCAGTACTTC.